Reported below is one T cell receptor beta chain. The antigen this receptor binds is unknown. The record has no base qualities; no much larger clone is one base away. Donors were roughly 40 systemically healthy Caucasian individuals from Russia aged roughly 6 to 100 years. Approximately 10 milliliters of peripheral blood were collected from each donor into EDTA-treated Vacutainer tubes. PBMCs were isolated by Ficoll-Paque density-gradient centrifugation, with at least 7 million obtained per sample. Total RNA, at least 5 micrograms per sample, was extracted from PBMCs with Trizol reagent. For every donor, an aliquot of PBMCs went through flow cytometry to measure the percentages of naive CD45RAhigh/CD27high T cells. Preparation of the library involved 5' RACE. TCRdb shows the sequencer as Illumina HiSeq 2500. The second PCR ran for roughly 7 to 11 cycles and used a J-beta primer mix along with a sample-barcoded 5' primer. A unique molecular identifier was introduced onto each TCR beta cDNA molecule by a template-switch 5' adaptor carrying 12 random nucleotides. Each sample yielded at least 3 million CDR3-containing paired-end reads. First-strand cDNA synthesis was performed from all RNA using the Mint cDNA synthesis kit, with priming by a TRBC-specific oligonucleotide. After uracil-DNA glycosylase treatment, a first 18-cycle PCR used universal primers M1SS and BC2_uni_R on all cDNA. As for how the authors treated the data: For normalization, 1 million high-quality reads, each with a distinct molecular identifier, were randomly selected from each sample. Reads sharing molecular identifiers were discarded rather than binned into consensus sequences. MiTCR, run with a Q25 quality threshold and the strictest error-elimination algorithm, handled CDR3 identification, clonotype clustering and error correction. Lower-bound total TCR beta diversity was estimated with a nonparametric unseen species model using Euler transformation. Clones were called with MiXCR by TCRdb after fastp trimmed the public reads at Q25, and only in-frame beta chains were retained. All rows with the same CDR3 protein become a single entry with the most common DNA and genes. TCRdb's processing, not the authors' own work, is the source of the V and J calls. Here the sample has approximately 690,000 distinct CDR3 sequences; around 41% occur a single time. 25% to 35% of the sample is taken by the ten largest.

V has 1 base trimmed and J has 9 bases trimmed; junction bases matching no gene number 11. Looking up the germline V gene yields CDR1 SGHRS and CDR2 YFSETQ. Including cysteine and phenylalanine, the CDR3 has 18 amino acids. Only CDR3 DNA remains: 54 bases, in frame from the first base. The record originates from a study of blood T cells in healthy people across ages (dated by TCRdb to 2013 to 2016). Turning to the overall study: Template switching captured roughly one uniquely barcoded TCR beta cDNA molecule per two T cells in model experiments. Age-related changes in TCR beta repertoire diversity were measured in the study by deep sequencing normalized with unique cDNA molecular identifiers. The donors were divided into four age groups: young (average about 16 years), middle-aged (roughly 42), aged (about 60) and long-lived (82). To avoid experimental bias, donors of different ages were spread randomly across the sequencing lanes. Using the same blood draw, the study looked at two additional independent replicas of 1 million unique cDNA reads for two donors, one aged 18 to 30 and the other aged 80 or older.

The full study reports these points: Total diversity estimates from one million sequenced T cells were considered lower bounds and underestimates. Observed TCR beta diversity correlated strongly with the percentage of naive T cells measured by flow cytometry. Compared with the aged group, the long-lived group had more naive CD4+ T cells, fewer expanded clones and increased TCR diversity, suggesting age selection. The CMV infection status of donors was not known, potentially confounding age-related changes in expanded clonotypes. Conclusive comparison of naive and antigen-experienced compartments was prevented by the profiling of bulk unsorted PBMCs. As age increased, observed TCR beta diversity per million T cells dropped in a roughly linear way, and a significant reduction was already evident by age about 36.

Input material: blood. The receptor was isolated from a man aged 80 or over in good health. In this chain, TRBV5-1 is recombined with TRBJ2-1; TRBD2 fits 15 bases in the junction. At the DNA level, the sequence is TGCGCCAGCAGCTTGACTTTCAGGACTAGCGGGGGGGCAGGTGAGCAGTTCTTC. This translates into CASSLTFRTSGGAGEQFF. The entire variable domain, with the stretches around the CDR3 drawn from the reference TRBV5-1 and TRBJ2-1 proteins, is KAGVTQTPRYLIKTRGQQVTLSCSPISGHRSVSWYQQTPGQGLQFLFEYFSETQRNKGNFPGRFSGRQFSNSRSEMNVSTLELGDSALYLCASSLTFRTSGGAGEQFFGPGTRLTVL.